This paragraph reports one TCR beta chain. The antigen remains unidentified. The sample comes from a study of T cell responses to AZD1222 COVID-19 vaccine. Overall study findings and caveats: With two AZD1222 doses given, Spike-specific TCR breadth and depth both rose.

Data came from immunoSEQ multiplex PCR; TCRdb stores just in-frame clones and leaves some out. This sample has about 92,000 clones, with roughly 90% found just once. This CDR3 comprises 15 residues. Germline V gene sequence: CDR1 SNHLY, CDR2 FYNNEI. The V gene end was trimmed by 5 bases and the J gene end by 3 bases; junction bases not matched to a gene: 6. Sequenced material: peripheral blood, taken on day 0 of AZD1222 vaccination. The receptor's source is an adult in good health. The rearrangement uses TRBV2 and TRBJ1-3; 8 nucleotides line up with TRBD1. The CDR3 here is CASSSRGLLGNTIYF. The CDR3 coding sequence is TGTGCCAGCAGTTCCAGGGGGCTGCTTGGAAACACCATATATTTT.